One sample yielded the 5 T cell receptor beta chains listed below, sequenced in a study of blood T cells in healthy people across ages. The authors ran a second PCR of roughly 6 to 12 cycles using a sample-barcoded 5' primer and a J-beta primer mix. One entry per CDR3 protein, called by TCRdb with MiXCR from the 5' RACE reads. The sample yields 1.5 million to 2 million distinct CDR3 sequences, about 50% seen once. The specimen sequenced was blood. These receptors were collected from a woman between 40 and 50 years old in good health.

This clonotype has ten or more counts. This chain uses TRBV10-1 with TRBJ2-1, with 7 bases lining up with TRBD1. The length of the CDR3 is 16 residues. Germline V gene lookup returns CDR1 WNHNN and CDR2 SYGVQD (reference sequence). Losses at the gene ends were 3 bases for V and 6 bases for J; bases not matched to a gene: 11. The CDR3 coding sequence is TGCGCCAGCAGTGACCACCGAGGGGGCTACCCCAATGAGCAGTTCTTC. Translation: CASSDHRGGYPNEQFF.

This chain uses TRBV25-1 with TRBJ2-7; 9 bases match TRBD1. The J segment lost 0 bases and the V segment lost 2 bases, leaving 8 bases of the junction unmatched. The germline CDR1 and CDR2 sequences are MGHDK and SYGVNS. This CDR3 region has 17 residues. The CDR3 loop is CASSEARQGGSSYEQYF. The CDR3 DNA sequence: TGTGCCAGCAGTGAAGCGCGACAGGGGGGCAGCTCCTACGAGCAGTACTTC.

The chain recombines TRBV6-5 with TRBJ1-2, with 9 positions matching TRBD1. Germline CDR1 reads MNHEY; CDR2 reads SVGAGI. V lost 2 bases, J lost 8 bases, and 12 bases stayed unmatched. The CDR3 totals 16 residues. The CDR3 region has the DNA TGTGCCAGCAGTTACGCGAGCCCGGGACAGGGTGAAGGCTACACCTTC. This translates into CASSYASPGQGEGYTF.

This chain joins TRBV25-1 and TRBJ2-7, with 9 bases matching TRBD2. V lost 8 bases, J lost 5 bases, and 4 bases stayed unmatched. There are 12 residues in the CDR3. Germline V gene sequence: CDR1 MGHDK, CDR2 SYGVNS. The chain's CDR3 is CASAGGSHEQYF. The CDR3 DNA is TGTGCCAGCGCGGGGGGGTCCCACGAGCAGTACTTC.

The chain carries TRBV24-1 and TRBJ2-1; 7 bases line up with TRBD1. The CDR3 loop spans 16 amino acids. The V gene end was trimmed by 4 bases and the J gene end by 0 bases; junction bases not matched to a gene: 5. In germline, CDR1 is KGHDR, CDR2 SFDVKD. The CDR3: CATSENRGSSYNEQFF. CDR3 nucleotide sequence: TGTGCCACCAGTGAGAACAGGGGAAGCTCCTACAATGAGCAGTTCTTC.